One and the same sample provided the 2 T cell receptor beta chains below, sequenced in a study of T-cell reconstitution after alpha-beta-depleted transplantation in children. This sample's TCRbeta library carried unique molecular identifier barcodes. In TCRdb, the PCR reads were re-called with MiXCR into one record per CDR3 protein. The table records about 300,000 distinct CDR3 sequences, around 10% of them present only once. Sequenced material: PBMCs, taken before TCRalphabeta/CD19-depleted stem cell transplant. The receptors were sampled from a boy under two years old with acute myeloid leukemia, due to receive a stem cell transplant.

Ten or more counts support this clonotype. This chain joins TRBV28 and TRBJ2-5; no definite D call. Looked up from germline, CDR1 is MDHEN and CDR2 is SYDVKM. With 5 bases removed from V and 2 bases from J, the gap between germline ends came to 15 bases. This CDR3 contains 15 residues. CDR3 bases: TGTGCCAGCAGTACAATTCGACGGCCTCAAGAGACCCAGTACTTC. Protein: CASSTIRRPQETQYF. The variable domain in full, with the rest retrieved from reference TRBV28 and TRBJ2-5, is DVKVTQSSRYLVKRTGEKVFLECVQDMDHENMFWYRQDPGLGLRLIYFSYDVKMKEKGDIPEGYSVSREKKERFSLILESASTNQTSMYLCASSTIRRPQETQYFGPGTRLLVL.

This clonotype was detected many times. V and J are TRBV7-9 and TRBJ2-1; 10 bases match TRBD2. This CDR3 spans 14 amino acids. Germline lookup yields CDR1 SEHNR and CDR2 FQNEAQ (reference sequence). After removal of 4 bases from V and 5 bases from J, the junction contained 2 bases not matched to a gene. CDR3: CASSSGTSDNEQFF. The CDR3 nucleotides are TGTGCCAGCAGCTCCGGGACTAGCGACAATGAGCAGTTCTTC.